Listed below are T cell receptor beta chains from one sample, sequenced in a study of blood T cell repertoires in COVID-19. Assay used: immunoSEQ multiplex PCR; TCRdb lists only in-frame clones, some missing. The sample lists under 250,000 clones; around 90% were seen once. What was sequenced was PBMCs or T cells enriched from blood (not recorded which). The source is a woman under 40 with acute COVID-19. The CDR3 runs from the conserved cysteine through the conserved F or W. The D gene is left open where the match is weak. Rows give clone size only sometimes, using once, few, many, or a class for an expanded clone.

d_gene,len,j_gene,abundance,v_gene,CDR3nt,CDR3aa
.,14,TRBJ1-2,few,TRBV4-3,TGCGCCAGCAGCCACGCCGCGGGGGTGGAAGGCTACACCTTC,CASSHAAGVEGYTF
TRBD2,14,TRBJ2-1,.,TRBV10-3,TGTGCCACCAGCGGGACTAGCGACCTCAATGAGCAGTTCTTC,CATSGTSDLNEQFF
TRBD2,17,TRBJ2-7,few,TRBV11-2,TGTGCCAGCAGCTTAGTTCTTTATAGCGGGGGATCTGACGAGCAGTACTTC,CASSLVLYSGGSDEQYF
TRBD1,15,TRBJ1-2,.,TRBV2,TGTGCCAGCCAAGGGGGAGGGACAGGGACCTATGGCTACACCTTC,CASQGGGTGTYGYTF
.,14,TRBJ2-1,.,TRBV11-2,TGTGCCAGCAGGCCGAGGGTCGGCGGCAATGAGCAGTTCTTC,CASRPRVGGNEQFF
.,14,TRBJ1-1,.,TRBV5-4,TGTGCCAGCAGCTTGGACAGGGAGAACACTGAAGCTTTCTTT,CASSLDRENTEAFF
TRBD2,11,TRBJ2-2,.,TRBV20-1,TGCAGTGCTAGGGGAGGGGGGGAGCTGTTTTTT,CSARGGGELFF
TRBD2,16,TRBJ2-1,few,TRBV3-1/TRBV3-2,TGTGCCAGCAGACCCTCCGGGACTAGCGGGTACAATGAGCAGTTCTTC,CASRPSGTSGYNEQFF
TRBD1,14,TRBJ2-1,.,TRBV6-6,TGTGCCAGCAGTTATCGGGACAGGAGCGATGAGCAGTTCTTC,CASSYRDRSDEQFF
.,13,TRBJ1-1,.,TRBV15,TGTGCCACCAGCAGAGATGGAGGGGCGGAAGCTTTCTTT,CATSRDGGAEAFF
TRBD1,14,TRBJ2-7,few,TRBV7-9,TGTGCCAGCAGCTCCCGGGACAGTCACTACGAGCAGTACTTC,CASSSRDSHYEQYF
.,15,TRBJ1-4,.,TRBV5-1,TGCGCCAGCAGCCCCGCGGGGGAGGGTTGGGAAAAACTGTTTTTT,CASSPAGEGWEKLFF
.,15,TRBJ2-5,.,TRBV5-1,TGCGCCAGCAGCCCCTTTACTAGTTCCGGGGAGACCCAGTACTTC,CASSPFTSSGETQYF
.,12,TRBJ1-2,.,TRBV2,TGTGCCAGCAGTGAAGGCGCCCTTGGCTACACCTTC,CASSEGALGYTF
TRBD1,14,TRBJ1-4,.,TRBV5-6,TGTGCCAGCAGCGAGGGGGCGTCTAATGAAAAACTGTTTTTT,CASSEGASNEKLFF
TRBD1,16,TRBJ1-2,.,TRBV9,TGTGCCAGCAGCGTAGGGGGACAGGGGGCCAACTATGGCTACACCTTC,CASSVGGQGANYGYTF
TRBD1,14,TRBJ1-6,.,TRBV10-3,TGTGCCACCTACTCTACACAGGGGGACTCACCCCTCCACTTT,CATYSTQGDSPLHF
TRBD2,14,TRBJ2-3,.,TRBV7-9,TGTGCCAGCCGGGGACTAGCGGTCACAGATACGCAGTATTTT,CASRGLAVTDTQYF
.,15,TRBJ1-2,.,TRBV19,TGTGCCAGTAGTGTCGGGGGGGGCGCTAACTATGGCTACACCTTC,CASSVGGGANYGYTF
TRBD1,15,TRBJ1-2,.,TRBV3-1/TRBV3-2,TGTGCCAGCAGTCGCGGGGGACAGGGGTACTATGGCTACACCTTC,CASSRGGQGYYGYTF
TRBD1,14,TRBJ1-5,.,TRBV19,TGTGCCAGTAGTCGGGACAGGGGGAATCAGCCCCAGCATTTT,CASSRDRGNQPQHF
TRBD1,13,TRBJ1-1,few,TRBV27,TGTGCCAGCAGTTTAGGAGGACAGGATAAAGCTTTCTTT,CASSLGGQDKAFF
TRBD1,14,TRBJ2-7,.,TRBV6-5,TGTGCCAGCAGTCGGACAGGGGGCATCTACGAGCAGTACTTC,CASSRTGGIYEQYF
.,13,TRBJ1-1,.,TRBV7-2,TGTGCCAGCACCCCACGCCGAACTGCTGAAGCTTTCTTT,CASTPRRTAEAFF
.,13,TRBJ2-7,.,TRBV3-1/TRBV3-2,TGTGCCAGCAGCCAAGTGCCGGCCTACGAGCAGTACTTC,CASSQVPAYEQYF
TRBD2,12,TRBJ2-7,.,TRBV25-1,TGTGCCAGCAGTGAAGCGGGGGGGCCCCAGTACTTC,CASSEAGGPQYF
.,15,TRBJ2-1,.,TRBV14,TGTGCCAGCAGCCAAGAGGCGGACTCCTACAATGAGCAGTTCTTC,CASSQEADSYNEQFF
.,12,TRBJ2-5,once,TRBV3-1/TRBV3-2,TGTGCCAGCTTGGGGCACCAAGAGACCCAGTACTTC,CASLGHQETQYF
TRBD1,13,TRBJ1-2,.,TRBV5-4,TGTGCCAGCAGCCGACAGGGCGGCTATGGCTACACCTTC,CASSRQGGYGYTF
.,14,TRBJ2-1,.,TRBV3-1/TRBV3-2,TGTGCCAGCAGCTTTCGGCAGGGATACAATGAGCAGTTCTTC,CASSFRQGYNEQFF
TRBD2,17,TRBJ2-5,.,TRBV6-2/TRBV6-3,TGTGCCAGCAGTTACTTATTGGGACTAAGACTCCAAGAGACCCAGTACTTC,CASSYLLGLRLQETQYF
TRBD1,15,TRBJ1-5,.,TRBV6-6,TGTGCCAGCAGTCTCCGGACAGGGGGGGATCAGCCCCAGCATTTT,CASSLRTGGDQPQHF
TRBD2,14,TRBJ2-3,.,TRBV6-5,TGTGCCAGCAGCTCCGGGGGGTCTCGAGATACGCAGTATTTT,CASSSGGSRDTQYF
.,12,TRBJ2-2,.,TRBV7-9,TGTGCCAGCAGCTTAGAACTCGGGGAGCTGTTTTTT,CASSLELGELFF